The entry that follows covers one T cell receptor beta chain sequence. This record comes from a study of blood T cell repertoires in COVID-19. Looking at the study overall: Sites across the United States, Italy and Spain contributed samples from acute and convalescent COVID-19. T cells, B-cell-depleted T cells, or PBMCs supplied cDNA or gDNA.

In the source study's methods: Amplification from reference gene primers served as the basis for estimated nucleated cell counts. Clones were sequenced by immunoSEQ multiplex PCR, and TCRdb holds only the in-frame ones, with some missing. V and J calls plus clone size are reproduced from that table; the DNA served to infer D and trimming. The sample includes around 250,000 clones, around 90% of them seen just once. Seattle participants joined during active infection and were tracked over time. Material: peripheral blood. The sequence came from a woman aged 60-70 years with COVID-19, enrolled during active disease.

The CDR3 loop is CASSPRDRGGTEAFF. The CDR3 DNA follows: TGTGCCAGCAGCCCTCGGGACAGGGGGGGGACTGAAGCTTTCTTT. The chain recombines TRBV7-8 with TRBJ1-1; 11 bases line up with TRBD1. CDR3 size: 15 residues. Germline V CDR1 and CDR2: SGHVS, FQNEAQ. The trim removed 5 bases at V and 5 bases at J, leaving 7 bases unmatched.